This T cell receptor beta chain emerged from a study of blood T cells in healthy people across ages. The CDR3 spans 13 residues. Germline V gives CDR1 SGHRS, CDR2 YFSETQ. A second roughly 6 to 12 cycle PCR used barcoded and J-beta primers. TCRdb ran MiXCR on the 5' RACE reads and lists one entry per CDR3 protein. In the table there are around 650,000 distinct CDR3 sequences, around 32% of which are singletons. General study points: Possibly confounding the expanded clonotype changes was the fact that donor CMV status was unknown.

This clonotype appeared once. Its target is unknown. At one end, the junction sequence differs from germline, possibly due to a read error. A minimum of 6 micrograms of total RNA was extracted per sample. This sequence joins TRBV5-1 and TRBJ1-1; D call uncertain. The receptor comes from an elderly woman in good health. The specimen was blood. The CDR3 spells CAGSPEEGTEAFF. CDR3 in DNA: TGCGCCGGCAGTCCCGAGGAAGGGACTGAAGCTTTCTTT.